This T cell receptor beta chain was identified in a study of response to subunit inactivated influenza vaccine. Overall study results and limits: Few new T cells, the authors suggested, are recruited by each seasonal influenza vaccination.

TCRdb ran MiXCR on the RT-PCR reads and lists one entry per CDR3 protein. Among approximately 230,000 distinct CDR3 sequences listed, approximately 12% were seen once. With 3 bases removed from V and 5 bases from J, the gap between germline ends came to 22 bases. Germline assignment: CDR1 PRHDT and CDR2 FYEKMQ (reference sequence). CDR3 size: 17 residues. A few counts support this clonotype. The antigen is unknown. This specimen was non-naive T cells sorted from PBMCs, taken around two weeks before vaccination. The clonotype was recovered from a man in his fifties or sixties who received an inactivated influenza vaccine. V gene TRBV13 combines with J gene TRBJ1-2, with a possible D match to TRBD1 (5 bases). Here the CDR3 reads CASSFRFGRAQGYGYTF. CDR3 DNA sequence: TGTGCCAGCAGCTTCCGTTTCGGCAGGGCCCAAGGATATGGCTACACCTTC.